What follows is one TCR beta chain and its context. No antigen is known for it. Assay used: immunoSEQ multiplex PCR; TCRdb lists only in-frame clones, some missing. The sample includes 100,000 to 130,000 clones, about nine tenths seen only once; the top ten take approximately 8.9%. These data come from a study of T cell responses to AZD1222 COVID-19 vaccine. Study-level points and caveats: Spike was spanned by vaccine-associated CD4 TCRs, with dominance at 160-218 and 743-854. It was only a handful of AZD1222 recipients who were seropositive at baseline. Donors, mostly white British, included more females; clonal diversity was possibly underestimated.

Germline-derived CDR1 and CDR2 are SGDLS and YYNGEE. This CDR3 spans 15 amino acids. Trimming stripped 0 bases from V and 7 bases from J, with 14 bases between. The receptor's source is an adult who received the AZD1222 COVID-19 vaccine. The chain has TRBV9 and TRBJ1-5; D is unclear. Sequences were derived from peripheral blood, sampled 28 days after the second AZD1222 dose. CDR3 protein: CASSVGGGLGQPQHF. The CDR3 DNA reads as TGTGCCAGCAGCGTAGGTGGTGGGTTGGGACAGCCCCAGCATTTT.